A single sample gave rise to the 15 T cell receptor beta chains below, sequenced in a study of blood T cells in healthy people across ages. Together with a sample-barcoded 5' primer, a J-beta primer mix was included in a second PCR lasting about 6 to 12 cycles. TCRdb re-called the 5' RACE reads through MiXCR, storing one row per CDR3 protein. This table has around 940,000 distinct CDR3 sequences, 51% appearing once. The sequenced material came from blood. The receptors were gathered from a woman aged 60-75 years in good health.

The V and J genes are TRBV29-1 and TRBJ1-3; TRBD1 aligns across 12 bases. Trimming cost V 7 bases and J 3 bases; bases outside gene matches: 19. CDR1 and CDR2 from the germline V gene are SQVTM and ANQGSEA. The CDR3 spans 19 residues. Here the CDR3 DNA reads TGCAGCGCTGTGCATCGGAGCCGGGACAGGGGGCAGGGTGGAAACACCATATATTTT. It encodes CSAVHRSRDRGQGGNTIYF.

The chain couples TRBV6-2 or TRBV6-3 to TRBJ1-5; no firm D call. The CDR3 has 16 amino acids. V was pared by 7 bases and J by 0 bases, with 16 bases between. Per the germline V gene, CDR1 is MNHEY and CDR2 is SVGEGT. The DNA of the CDR3 is TGTGCCAGCACCACCGGGAGGAAACATAGCAATCAGCCCCAGCATTTT. It is translated as CASTTGRKHSNQPQHF.

The rearrangement links TRBV3-1 to TRBJ2-7, with unresolved D. Germline CDR1 LGHDT, CDR2 YNNKEL (reference sequence). Trimming removed 3 bases from V and 5 bases from J, with 17 bases in between. The CDR3 covers 15 residues. CDR3 nucleotides: TGTGCCAGCAGCCACTTCGGAGTCTTCGTGCACGAGCAGTACTTC. It translates to CASSHFGVFVHEQYF.

This clonotype was seen a handful of times. V gene TRBV24-1 combines with J gene TRBJ2-1; 9 bases are a match to TRBD2. From germline, CDR1 is KGHDR and CDR2 SFDVKD. Unmatched junction bases numbered 4, after V lost 3 bases and J lost 2 bases. CDR3 size: 16 residues. CDR3 sequence: CATSDRGLAAYNEQFF. In DNA, the CDR3 is TGTGCCACCAGTGATCGGGGACTAGCAGCCTACAATGAGCAGTTCTTC.

The chain recombines TRBV9 with TRBJ2-3, with no clear D. V was shortened by 0 bases and J by 5 bases, with 10 bases between the two germline ends. CDR1 SGDLS and CDR2 YYNGEE come from the germline V gene. The CDR3 contains 14 residues. The CDR3 DNA reads TGTGCCAGCAGCGTAGAAAGTGGGGAAGATACGCAGTATTTT. Its protein is CASSVESGEDTQYF.

This clonotype was seen a handful of times. The rearrangement joins TRBV12-3 or TRBV12-4 to TRBJ2-2; either TRBD1 or TRBD2 may supply D (5 bases each). With 7 bases removed from V and 3 bases from J, the gap between germline ends came to 15 bases. This CDR3 contains 15 residues. CDR3 sequence: CASIEWGSDTGELFF. CDR3 nucleotide sequence: TGTGCCAGCATCGAGTGGGGGTCTGACACCGGGGAGCTGTTTTTT.

The rearrangement uses TRBV3-1 and TRBJ2-5; D is undetermined. Trimming took 1 base from V and 5 from J, leaving 14 bases between them. The CDR3 is 15 residues long. The germline CDR1 and CDR2 sequences are LGHDT and YNNKEL (reference sequence). The CDR3: CASSQGGPSQETQYF. CDR3 nucleotide sequence: TGTGCCAGCAGCCAAGGAGGTCCAAGTCAGGAGACCCAGTACTTC.

The chain recombines TRBV7-8 with TRBJ2-1; TRBD2 matches at 9 bases. From germline, CDR1 is SGHVS and CDR2 FQNEAQ. CDR3 length: 15 residues. After removal of 7 bases from V and 13 bases from J, the junction contained 17 bases not matched to a gene. DNA of the CDR3: TGTGCCAGCACGAATAGCGGGAGAACCTCCCGAGTTCAGTTCTTC. It encodes CASTNSGRTSRVQFF.

In its sample, this clonotype was seen a few times. The chain uses TRBV5-5 and TRBJ2-3, with D tentatively TRBD2 (5 bases). The length of the CDR3 is 14 residues. Germline V gives CDR1 SGHKS, CDR2 YYEKEE (reference sequence). V gave up 4 bases and J gave up 2 bases, with 11 bases separating them. CDR3 DNA: TGTGCCAGCAGCACTGGACTGGCCACAGATACGCAGTATTTT. Translating gives CASSTGLATDTQYF.

This clonotype was seen only a few times. The V call is TRBV29-1, the J call TRBJ2-7; possible D gene TRBD1, 6 bases. Germline assignment: CDR1 SQVTM and CDR2 ANQGSEA. Deletions cut 4 bases from V and 7 bases from J, with 20 bases between. The CDR3 has 14 amino acids. The CDR3 DNA sequence: TGCAGCGTTGTCGGACAGTCGGCGAGGGGGGAGCAGTACTTC. Amino acids: CSVVGQSARGEQYF.

This chain connects TRBV6-5 to TRBJ1-1, with a possible D match to TRBD1 (5 bases). From germline, CDR1 is MNHEY and CDR2 SVGAGI. Trimming cost V 10 bases and J 4 bases, with 13 bases left between them. The CDR3 is made up of 12 amino acids. CDR3 in DNA: TGTGCCACCGACGGGGGTGGCACTGAAGCTTTCTTT. This translates into CATDGGGTEAFF.

The chain employs TRBV28 and TRBJ2-5, with 8 positions matching TRBD1. CDR3 length equals 16 residues. After removal of 3 bases from V and 2 bases from J, the junction contained 8 bases not matched to a gene. From germline, CDR1 is MDHEN and CDR2 SYDVKM. DNA of the CDR3: TGTGCCAGCAGTTTCTCCGGGACAGGTCAGCAAGAGACCCAGTACTTC. Protein product: CASSFSGTGQQETQYF.

The rearrangement links TRBV12-3 or TRBV12-4 to TRBJ2-3; 7 bases map to TRBD1. The CDR3 spans 14 residues. The junction had 3 bases not matched to a gene; V was cut back by 3 bases and J by 3 bases. The CDR3, as DNA: TGTGCCAGCAGTTTCGACAGGGTAACAGATACGCAGTATTTT. It encodes CASSFDRVTDTQYF.

The chain couples TRBV6-2 or TRBV6-3 to TRBJ2-1, with 8 bases matching TRBD2. The J call may be wrong; the DNA end is better matched by TRBJ2-7. Germline V gives CDR1 MNHEY, CDR2 SVGEGT. The CDR3 sequence is 18 residues long. In DNA form, the CDR3 reads TGTGCCAGCGCGTTTGGTGGTCGAAGCGGGAGCTCCTACAATGAGCAGTACTTC. It codes for CASAFGGRSGSSYNEQYF.

This chain links TRBV29-1 with TRBJ2-7, with D perhaps matching TRBD2 (6 bases). The CDR3 totals 13 residues. Trimming pared 6 bases from V and 2 bases from J, leaving 14 bases between. From germline, CDR1 is SQVTM and CDR2 ANQGSEA. CDR3 in amino acids: CSVGIADPYEQYF. In nucleotides, the CDR3 is TGCAGCGTCGGGATAGCGGACCCCTACGAGCAGTACTTC.